This T cell receptor beta chain comes out of a study of blood T cell repertoires in COVID-19 (dated by TCRdb to 2018 to 2020). At the level of the whole study: Samples covering the acute and convalescent phases of COVID-19 were provided by collaborators in the United States, Italy and Spain. The repertoires were made available in a free public database intended to serve as a resource for research on the immune response to SARS-CoV-2. Samples came from the ongoing ImmuneRACE study (first 160 participants) plus 1,254 subjects from 6 global collaborators. Where HLA class I and class II types were available, the types were taken from metadata supplied by the sample provider, not from assay-based typing. Deeply sampled blood TCRbeta repertoires from subjects exposed to, actively infected with, or recovered from COVID-19 were included in the dataset. A de-identified subject ID, COVID-19 status, age in years and sex were almost always included in the sample metadata. The material from the prospective study consisted of cDNA or gDNA derived from T cells, B-cell-depleted T cells, or PBMCs. Findings and caveats that apply to the study as a whole: The quantity of clinical and demographic metadata differed by source and by participant and was supplied without curation.

To note about this clone: The clone's antigen remains unknown. The record has no base qualities; no much larger clone is one base away. Other DNA sequences in the same sample also yield this CDR3.

TCRbeta CDR3 regions were amplified from genomic DNA using the immunoSEQ Assay, a bias-controlled multiplex PCR. For the original study's pipeline: Nucleated cell counts per sample were estimated from amplification of reference gene primers within the assay. To quantify the absolute abundance of each unique TCRbeta CDR3 rearrangement, sequence reads were collapsed and filtered. Productive Simpson clonality was computed per sample as the square root of Simpson's diversity index over productive rearrangements. TCRdb took this table from immuneACCESS and kept in-frame rearrangements with V and J called. Such tables lack part of the clones; where checked against another copy, unresolved V genes explain under half of the gap, and the rest is unexplained. V, J and clone size are taken as reported in that table, and D and trimming were inferred from the DNA itself. The sample data list about 380,000 clones, and more than 75% of these were observed just once. The biggest ten clones account for about 1.5% of the sample.

There are 14 amino acids in the CDR3, from cysteine to phenylalanine inclusive. Only the CDR3 DNA stays, 42 bases, in frame from base 1. Via the germline V gene (reference sequence), CDR1 is SEHNR and CDR2 FQNEAQ. V loses 5 bases, J loses 0 bases, and the germline ends lie 9 bases apart. Enrolling through a virtual design, the prospective study's participants ranged in age from roughly 18 to 89 years and lived across about two dozen United States geographic areas. Cohort assignment in the prospective study relied on participant-reported clinical history from a screening survey and a study questionnaire. ImmuneRACE Cohort 3 recovered participants were defined by two consecutive negative NP/OP PCR tests, healthcare professional clearance, or symptom resolution. In the prospective study, whole blood, serum and a nasopharyngeal or oropharyngeal swab were collected from each participant by mobile phlebotomists. Additional blood draws and questionnaires over an approximately 2-month period could optionally be provided by prospective study participants. Prospective study blood samples were shipped either frozen or at room temperature before DNA extraction.

The rearranged chain carries TRBV7-9 and TRBJ2-3; the D gene is perhaps TRBD2, from 6 matching bases. Material: PBMCs or T cells enriched from blood (not recorded which). The receptor comes from a man aged 25-45 years who had recovered from COVID-19. CDR3 sequence: CASSQGLSTDTQYF. In nucleotide form, the sequence is TGTGCCAGCAGCCAGGGACTGAGCACAGATACGCAGTATTTT.